Presented here are 4 T cell receptor beta chains from one specimen sequenced in a study of OX40 agonist ivuxolimab in advanced cancers. Generated by immunoSEQ multiplex PCR, the TCRdb table keeps only in-frame clones and is missing some. The repertoire includes approximately 82,000 clones, approximately 85% of them detected once, and under 3% sits in the top ten. Sample: CD4+ or CD8+ T cells sorted from blood, taken in a trial of the OX40 agonist ivuxolimab. The receptors originated from an adult with an advanced solid tumor such as melanoma, head and neck, liver or kidney cancer.

This chain uses TRBV4-1 with TRBJ2-3, with TRBD1 matching over 8 bases. The J segment lost 1 base and the V segment lost 1 base, leaving 10 bases of the junction unmatched. Germline CDR1 MGHRA, CDR2 YSYEKL. This CDR3 is 18 amino acids long. In DNA, the CDR3 is TGCGCCAGCAGCCAAGTTCAAACCAGGGGGCGCGGCACAGATACGCAGTATTTT. It yields the protein CASSQVQTRGRGTDTQYF.

The chain carries TRBV15 and TRBJ2-5, with D possibly TRBD1 on 5 matching bases. V lost 8 bases to trimming and J lost 4 bases, with 14 bases between them. The CDR3 length is 13 residues. CDR1 is LNHNV, CDR2 YYDKDF, per germline (reference sequence). CDR3 sequence: CATEPGLGETQYF. The CDR3, as DNA: TGTGCCACCGAACCAGGGTTAGGAGAGACCCAGTACTTC.

V gene TRBV6-1 combines with J gene TRBJ1-5, with D uncertain. Deletions cut 2 bases from V and 5 bases from J, with 7 bases between. Germline-derived CDR1 and CDR2 are MNHNS and SASEGT. The CDR3 is made up of 13 amino acids. The CDR3 loop is CASSERGDQPQHF. In DNA form, the CDR3 reads TGTGCCAGCAGTGAAAGAGGAGATCAGCCCCAGCATTTT.

The chain uses TRBV5-1 and TRBJ2-3; 10 nucleotides match TRBD2. CDR1 is SGHRS, CDR2 YFSETQ, per germline. The CDR3 runs to 16 residues. The V gene end was trimmed by 2 bases and the J gene end by 0 bases; junction bases not matched to a gene: 3. CDR3 in amino acids: CASSFSGGQSTDTQYF. The CDR3 region has the DNA TGCGCCAGCAGCTTTAGCGGGGGGCAGAGCACAGATACGCAGTATTTT.